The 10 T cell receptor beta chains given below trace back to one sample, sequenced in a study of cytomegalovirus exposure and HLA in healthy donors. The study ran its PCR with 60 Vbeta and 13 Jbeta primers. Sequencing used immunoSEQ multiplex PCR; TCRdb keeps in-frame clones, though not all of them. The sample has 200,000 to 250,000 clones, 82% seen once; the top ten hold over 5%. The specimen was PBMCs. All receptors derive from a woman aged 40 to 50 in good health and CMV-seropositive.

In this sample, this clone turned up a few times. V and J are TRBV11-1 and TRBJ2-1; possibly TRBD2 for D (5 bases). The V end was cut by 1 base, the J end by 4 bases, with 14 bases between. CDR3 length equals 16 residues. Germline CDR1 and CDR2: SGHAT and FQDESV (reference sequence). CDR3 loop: CASSLVPTSGYNEQFF. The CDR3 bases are TGTGCCAGCAGCTTAGTCCCTACCAGCGGTTACAATGAGCAGTTCTTC. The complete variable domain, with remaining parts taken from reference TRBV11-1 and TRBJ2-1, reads EAEVAQSPRYKITEKSQAVAFWCDPISGHATLYWYRQILGQGPELLVQFQDESVVDDSQLPKDRFSAERLKGVDSTLKIQPAELGDSAMYLCASSLVPTSGYNEQFFGPGTRLTVL.

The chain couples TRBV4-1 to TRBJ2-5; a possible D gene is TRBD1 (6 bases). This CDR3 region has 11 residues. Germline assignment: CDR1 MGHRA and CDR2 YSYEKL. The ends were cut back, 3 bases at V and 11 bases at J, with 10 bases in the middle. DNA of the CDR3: TGCGCCAGCAGCCACACGACAGGACAGTACTTC. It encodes CASSHTTGQYF.

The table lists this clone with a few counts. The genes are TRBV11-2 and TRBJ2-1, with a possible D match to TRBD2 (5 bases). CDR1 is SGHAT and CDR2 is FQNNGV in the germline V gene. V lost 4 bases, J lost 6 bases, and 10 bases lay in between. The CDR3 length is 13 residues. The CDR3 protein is CASSSWEPNEQFF. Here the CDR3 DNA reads TGTGCCAGCAGCTCCTGGGAGCCCAATGAGCAGTTCTTC.

CDR3 coding DNA: TGTGCCAGCAGTCGCGGGGCGGGACGAGAGAACACTGAAGCTTTCTTT. Translating gives CASSRGAGRENTEAFF. This chain uses TRBV5-5 with TRBJ1-1; the D gene is possibly TRBD1 (5 bases). Trimming removed 5 bases at V and 1 base at J, with 18 bases between. The length of the CDR3 is 16 residues. Germline loops: CDR1 SGHKS, CDR2 YYEKEE (reference sequence).

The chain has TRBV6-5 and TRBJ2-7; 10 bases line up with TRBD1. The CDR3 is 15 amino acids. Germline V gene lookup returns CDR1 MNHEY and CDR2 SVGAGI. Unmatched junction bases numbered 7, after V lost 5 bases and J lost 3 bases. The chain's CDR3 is CASSPDRGKYYEQYF. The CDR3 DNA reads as TGTGCCAGCAGTCCGGACAGGGGGAAATACTACGAGCAGTACTTC.

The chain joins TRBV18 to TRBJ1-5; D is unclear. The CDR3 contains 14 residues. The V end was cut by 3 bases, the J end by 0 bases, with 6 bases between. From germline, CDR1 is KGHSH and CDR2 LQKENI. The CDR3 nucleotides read TGTGCCAGCTCACCGAGTGATAGCAATCAGCCCCAGCATTTT. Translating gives CASSPSDSNQPQHF.

In DNA, the CDR3 is TGTGCCAGTAGTATTGTTGTTGGGACAGGGGGAACTGAAGCTTTCTTT. It yields the protein CASSIVVGTGGTEAFF. The genes are TRBV19 and TRBJ1-1; 11 bases line up with TRBD1. The length of the CDR3 is 16 residues. From germline, CDR1 is LNHDA and CDR2 SQIVND (reference sequence). V lost 3 bases to trimming and J lost 5 bases; unmatched junction nucleotides: 8.

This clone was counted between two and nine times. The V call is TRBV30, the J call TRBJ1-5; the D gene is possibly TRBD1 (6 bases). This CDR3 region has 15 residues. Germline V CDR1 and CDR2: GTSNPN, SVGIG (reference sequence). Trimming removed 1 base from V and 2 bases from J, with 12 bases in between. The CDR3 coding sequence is TGTGCCTGGAGTGGTCAGGGGCTCGGCAATCAGCCCCAGCATTTT. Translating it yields CAWSGQGLGNQPQHF.

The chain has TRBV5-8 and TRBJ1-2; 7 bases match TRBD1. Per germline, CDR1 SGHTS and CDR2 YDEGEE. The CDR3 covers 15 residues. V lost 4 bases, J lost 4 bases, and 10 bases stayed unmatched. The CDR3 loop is CASSQIRQGSYGYTF. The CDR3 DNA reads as TGTGCCAGCAGCCAGATAAGACAGGGTTCCTATGGCTACACCTTC. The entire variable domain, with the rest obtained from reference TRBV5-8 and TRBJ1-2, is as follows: EAGVTQSPTHLIKTRGQQATLRCSPISGHTSVYWYQQALGLGLQFLLWYDEGEERNRGNFPPRFSGRQFPNYSSELNVNALELEDSALYLCASSQIRQGSYGYTFGSGTRLTVV.

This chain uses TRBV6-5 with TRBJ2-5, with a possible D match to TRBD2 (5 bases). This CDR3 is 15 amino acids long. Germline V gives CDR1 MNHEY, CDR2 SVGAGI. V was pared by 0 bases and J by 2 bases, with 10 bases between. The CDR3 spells CASSYSHGVQETQYF. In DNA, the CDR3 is TGTGCCAGCAGTTACTCACACGGGGTACAAGAGACCCAGTACTTC.